What follows are 23 T cell receptor beta chains derived from one specimen sequenced in a study of tumor-infiltrating lymphocytes in primary liver carcinoma. TCR beta cDNA was made from approximately 500 ng total RNA with a constant-region primer. Three nested multiplex PCR rounds, a slightly modified ARM-PCR, produced the libraries for TCR beta. The two initial PCR rounds, roughly 9 cycles each, used TRBV1-TRBV30 forward and C-beta reverse primers. TCRdb fed the multiplex PCR reads into MiXCR, producing one record per CDR3 protein. The sample shows around 170,000 distinct CDR3 sequences, over 45% of them seen only once. Both blood RNA, taken from unsorted whole blood, and germline DNA were extracted. The sample comprised peripheral blood. These receptors originate from a man between 40 and 49 years old with primary liver carcinoma and hepatitis B virus infection.

The chain couples TRBV28 to TRBJ1-2; no clear D gene. V shed 6 bases and J shed 8 bases, with 10 bases lying between them. This CDR3 contains 11 residues. Germline V CDR1 and CDR2: MDHEN, SYDVKM. The CDR3 coding sequence is TGTGCCAGCAGCCGTGCCTCGGGCTACACCTTC. This translates into CASSRASGYTF.

This clonotype was observed a few times. The chain's CDR3 is CASSPLAYKVAEQYF. CDR3 DNA: TGTGCCAGCAGCCCTCTGGCCTATAAGGTGGCCGAGCAGTACTTC. The V call is TRBV7-9, the J call TRBJ2-7; D gene unclear. This CDR3 has 15 amino acids. Per germline, CDR1 SEHNR and CDR2 FQNEAQ (reference sequence). V lost 5 bases and J 6 bases, leaving 20 bases between the germline ends.

This clonotype was seen only a few times. The chain has TRBV5-4 and TRBJ1-2; D is undetermined. The CDR3 is 15 residues long. The V end lost 4 bases, the J end lost 0 bases, and 13 bases lay between the germline ends. Germline V gene sequence: CDR1 SGHNT, CDR2 YYREEE (reference sequence). CDR3 region: CASSPLTDPNYGYTF. For the CDR3, the DNA is TGTGCCAGCAGCCCGTTGACCGACCCTAACTATGGCTACACCTTC. The whole variable domain, remainder taken from reference TRBV5-4 and TRBJ1-2, is ETGVTQSPTHLIKTRGQQVTLRCSSQSGHNTVSWYQQALGQGPQFIFQYYREEENGRGNFPPRFSGLQFPNYSSELNVNALELDDSALYLCASSPLTDPNYGYTFGSGTRLTVV.

The V and J genes are TRBV6-5 and TRBJ2-1, with TRBD1 identical over 11 bases. After removal of 1 base from V and 6 bases from J, the junction contained 5 bases not matched to a gene. CDR1 is MNHEY and CDR2 is SVGAGI in the germline V gene. This CDR3 contains 16 residues. The CDR3 here is CASSYYGQGAPNEQFF. The CDR3 bases are TGTGCCAGCAGTTACTACGGACAGGGGGCGCCCAATGAGCAGTTCTTC.

The chain has TRBV28 and TRBJ2-7; possible D gene TRBD1, 6 bases. V lost 5 bases to trimming and J lost 1 base, with 12 bases between them. The germline gives CDR1 MDHEN, CDR2 SYDVKM. The CDR3 loop spans 14 amino acids. CDR3 DNA sequence: TGTGCCAGCAGTGATTGGGACATTTCCTACGAGCAGTACTTC. This gives the protein CASSDWDISYEQYF. The entire variable domain, with the rest obtained from reference TRBV28 and TRBJ2-7, is as follows: DVKVTQSSRYLVKRTGEKVFLECVQDMDHENMFWYRQDPGLGLRLIYFSYDVKMKEKGDIPEGYSVSREKKERFSLILESASTNQTSMYLCASSDWDISYEQYFGPGTRLTVT.

Comments on this clonotype: A much larger clone is a single base away; this may be a read error. The chain has TRBV29-1 and TRBJ2-7; 12 bases line up with TRBD2. The V gene's germline CDR1 is SQVTM and CDR2 ANQGSEA. CDR3 size: 15 residues. The CDR3 here is CSVGGLAGQVRELYF. The CDR3 coding sequence is TGCAGCGTTGGGGGACTAGCGGGTCAGGTTCGGGAGCTGTACTTC.

This sequence joins TRBV5-1 and TRBJ2-1; no clear D gene. Trimming took off 2 bases at V and 1 base at J, with 7 bases between the two ends. Germline CDR1 and CDR2: SGHRS and YFSETQ. The CDR3 runs to 14 residues. This CDR3 is CASSFDKSYNEQFF. In DNA, the CDR3 is TGCGCCAGCAGCTTTGACAAATCCTACAATGAGCAGTTCTTC. The full variable domain, its missing parts supplied by reference TRBV5-1 and TRBJ2-1, is KAGVTQTPRYLIKTRGQQVTLSCSPISGHRSVSWYQQTPGQGLQFLFEYFSETQRNKGNFPGRFSGRQFSNSRSEMNVSTLELGDSALYLCASSFDKSYNEQFFGPGTRLTVL.

V gene TRBV12-3 or TRBV12-4 combines with J gene TRBJ1-5; D unclear. The CDR3 runs 13 residues. V was shortened by 5 bases and J by 5 bases, with 10 bases between the two germline ends. For the CDR3, the DNA is TGTGCCAGCAGTCTGAACCCTTATCAGCCCCAGCATTTT. Its protein is CASSLNPYQPQHF.

The chain couples TRBV5-4 to TRBJ2-5; no clear D gene. The CDR3 covers 16 residues. Germline assignment: CDR1 SGHNT and CDR2 YYREEE (reference sequence). The germline V and J ends were trimmed by 7 bases and 3 bases, with 22 bases remaining between them. In DNA, the CDR3 is TGTGCCAGCGCCCCTACCCAAGGGCTACCGGAAGAGACCCAGTACTTC. This codes for CASAPTQGLPEETQYF.

This clonotype was detected a few times. The rearrangement links TRBV6-1 to TRBJ1-4, with 7 bases lining up with TRBD1. The CDR3 totals 14 residues. Unmatched junction bases numbered 8, after V lost 5 bases and J lost 8 bases. Germline V gives CDR1 MNHNS, CDR2 SASEGT. CDR3 sequence: CASSYSRDREKLFF. The CDR3 nucleotides read TGTGCCAGCAGTTATTCGAGGGACAGAGAAAAACTGTTTTTT.

Many counts were recorded for this clonotype. The chain combines TRBV18 with TRBJ2-7; a weak D match, TRBD2 (6 bases). The CDR3 sequence is 15 residues long. Per the germline V gene, CDR1 is KGHSH and CDR2 is LQKENI. Trimming removed 4 bases from V and 5 bases from J, with 18 bases in between. The chain's CDR3 is CASSLDGGASDEQYF. In nucleotides, the CDR3 is TGTGCCAGCTCACTTGACGGAGGGGCTAGCGACGAGCAGTACTTC.

For this clonotype: Sequence at one end of the junction differs from germline and may be a read error. V and J are TRBV11-2 and TRBJ2-7, with D possibly matching TRBD2 (5 bases). Looked up from germline, CDR1 is SGHAT and CDR2 is FQNNGV. The CDR3 spans 12 residues. In DNA, the CDR3 is TGTGCCAGCAGCCCGGAGGACGGGTTGCAGTGCTTC. Translated: CASSPEDGLQCF.

As to this clonotype: This may stem from a read error, because a much larger clone lies one nucleotide away. The chain joins TRBV11-2 to TRBJ1-2; no firm D call. V shed 5 bases and J shed 3 bases, with 10 bases lying between them. The CDR3 loop spans 13 amino acids. Germline-derived CDR1 and CDR2 are SGHAT and FQNNGV. The CDR3 DNA sequence: TGTGCCAGCAGCGTAGCCCCGGACTATGGCTACACCTTC. It codes for CASSVAPDYGYTF.

This clonotype was seen many times. This chain joins TRBV29-1 and TRBJ1-4, with no clear D. Germline values: CDR1 SQVTM, CDR2 ANQGSEA. Trimming left V 7 bases short and J 8 bases short, with 17 bases between. The CDR3 has 13 amino acids. DNA for the CDR3: TGCAGCGCCTACGGGGTAGAATGGGAAAAACTGTTTTTT. Protein sequence: CSAYGVEWEKLFF.

This clonotype was picked up a small number of times. The chain recombines TRBV6-1 with TRBJ1-5; a weak D match, TRBD1 (6 bases). CDR1 is MNHNS and CDR2 is SASEGT in the germline V gene. The CDR3 is made up of 16 amino acids. Trimming stripped 11 bases from V and 2 bases from J, with 22 bases between. Here the CDR3 reads CASFPLQGGGNQPQHF. The CDR3 region has the DNA TGTGCCTCCTTTCCCCTACAGGGAGGGGGCAATCAGCCCCAGCATTTT.

The chain uses TRBV28 and TRBJ2-7; D is possibly TRBD1 (6 bases). Deletions cut 5 bases from V and 4 bases from J, with 24 bases between. From germline, CDR1 is MDHEN and CDR2 SYDVKM. The CDR3 spans 17 residues. CDR3 sequence: CASSPIRDTGRHYEQYF. Written as DNA, the CDR3 is TGTGCCAGCAGTCCAATCCGGGACACGGGGCGCCATTACGAGCAGTACTTC.

As regards this clonotype: A read error is possible here, since a much larger clone lies one base away. V is TRBV11-1 and J is TRBJ2-1; either TRBD1 or TRBD2 may fit D (5 bases each). Germline-derived CDR1 and CDR2 are SGHAT and FQDESV (reference sequence). The CDR3 length is 15 residues. Written as DNA, the CDR3 is TGTGTCAGCAGCCGCCGGGACGGATCGTTAGATGAGCAGTTCTTC. This gives the protein CVSSRRDGSLDEQFF.

This clonotype was recorded a few times. This sequence joins TRBV6-1 and TRBJ1-2; no definite D call. Trimming pared 5 bases from V and 4 bases from J, leaving 23 bases between. The germline V gene encodes CDR1 MNHNS and CDR2 SASEGT. The CDR3 spans 17 residues. CDR3 DNA: TGTGCCAGCAGTCGCGACCCGGGTTCAGTGGACCTCTATGGCTACACCTTC. This encodes CASSRDPGSVDLYGYTF.

V usage is TRBV29-1 and J usage is TRBJ2-1; 7 bases are a match to TRBD2. Germline assignment: CDR1 SQVTM and CDR2 ANQGSEA. The ends lost 3 bases at V and 0 bases at J; junction bases unmatched: 5. CDR3 length: 15 amino acids. CDR3 sequence: CSVEGTTTSYNEQFF. The DNA of the CDR3 is TGCAGCGTTGAGGGGACTACTACCTCCTACAATGAGCAGTTCTTC.

This clonotype showed up just once. The chain carries TRBV12-3 or TRBV12-4 and TRBJ2-1, with TRBD2 matching over 8 bases. V lost 2 bases, J lost 10 bases, and 10 bases stayed unmatched. The CDR3 is 15 amino acids. CDR3 sequence (DNA): TGTGCCAGCAGTTTATTAAAAGCGGGAGACGGCGAGCAGTTCTTC. Protein product: CASSLLKAGDGEQFF.

This clonotype was observed a few times. The gene calls are TRBV12-3 or TRBV12-4 and TRBJ1-4, with 8 bases aligning to TRBD1. The CDR3 spans 14 residues. Trimming took 7 bases from V and 6 from J; bases not matched to a gene: 7. The CDR3 DNA follows: TGTGCCAGCACCCCGACAGGGGCCGATGAAAAACTGTTTTTT. This gives the protein CASTPTGADEKLFF.

Points on this clonotype: A much larger clone lies a single base off, so this may be a read error. The rearrangement uses TRBV4-2 and TRBJ2-3, with 7 bases lining up with TRBD1. This CDR3 spans 15 amino acids. The germline V gene encodes CDR1 LGHNA and CDR2 YNFKEQ. CDR3 loop: CASSQEDRSPDMQYF. In DNA form, the CDR3 reads TGTGCCAGCAGCCAAGAGGACAGGTCCCCAGATATGCAGTATTTT.

On this clonotype: The conserved final phenylalanine or tryptophan is absent from the CDR3, which likely points to a read error. V and J are TRBV4-1 and TRBJ2-1, with D possibly being TRBD2 (5 bases). The CDR3 is 16 amino acids. The V gene's germline CDR1 is MGHRA and CDR2 YSYEKL. The CDR3 spells CASNQDSREGRGEQFL. CDR3 DNA: TGCGCCAGCAACCAAGATTCCCGGGAAGGCCGAGGTGAGCAGTTCCTC.